One TCR beta chain is described in this entry. This clonotype showed up just a few times. The antigen this receptor binds is unknown. No base quality information exists; no much larger clone differs at one position. These data are taken from a study of CD8 T cells in ankylosing spondylitis (dated by TCRdb to 2016 to 2017). Notes on the research overall: To find TCR variants linked to disease, the study profiled T cell receptor beta repertoires in ankylosing spondylitis patients and healthy donors. Peripheral blood was sampled, and synovial fluid was additionally collected from ankylosing spondylitis patients. In total, the full study cohort was made up of 100 to 140 healthy donors and approximately 27 ankylosing spondylitis patients. The full study reports these points: Some motif variants had previously been reported in the synovial fluid and blood of reactive arthritis patients, which suggests shared mechanisms of disease initiation. A CD8+ phenotype was shown by the disease-linked clones, which were found at relatively low frequencies in peripheral blood. Blood from ankylosing spondylitis patients appeared to be characterized by a TCR beta motif made up of several highly homologous amino acid variants. According to the report, matched synovial fluid samples from ankylosing spondylitis patients were significantly enriched for the disease-linked clones.

TCRdb names Illumina HiSeq 2500 as the instrument used. TCR beta libraries were prepared by quantitative 5'-RACE with molecular barcodes. Regarding the original processing steps: A new computational method, built on a probabilistic model of VDJ rearrangement, was used to identify disease-linked TCR variants. TCRdb reworked the public reads: Q25 trimming with fastp, MiXCR clone assembly, productive beta chains retained. Each CDR3 protein appears once, grouped with its most common genes and DNA. The V and J calls and clone size are TCRdb's, not the authors'. This sample has approximately 150,000 distinct CDR3 sequences in its table, and 40% to 50% of those were observed once. The ten top clones hold roughly 15% of the sample. V and J are trimmed by 5 bases and 7 bases, and the gene matches miss 8 bases of the junction. The CDR3 spans 15 residues, from the cysteine through the phenylalanine. Only CDR3 DNA is held: 45 bases, read in frame from base 1.

For each ankylosing spondylitis patient, the synovial fluid sample was matched to a blood sample from that same patient. The source of this sequence is a male donor with ankylosing spondylitis. Rearrangement joined TRBV12-3 or TRBV12-4 to TRBJ2-2; 9 of the junction bases match TRBD1. Sequences were obtained from synovial fluid, either unsorted or a sorted T cell fraction (not recorded which). The CDR3: CASSQGQGAIGELFF. The DNA is as follows: TGTGCCAGCAGTCAGGGACAGGGAGCGATCGGGGAGCTGTTTTTT.